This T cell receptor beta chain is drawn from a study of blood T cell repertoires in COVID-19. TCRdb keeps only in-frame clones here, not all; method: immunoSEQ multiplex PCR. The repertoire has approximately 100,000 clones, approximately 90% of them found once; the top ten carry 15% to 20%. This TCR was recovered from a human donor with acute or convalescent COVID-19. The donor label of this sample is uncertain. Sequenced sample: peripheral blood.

The CDR3 nucleotides are TGTGCCAGCAGCCCTATGGCGGGGGGGGCCACAGATACGCAGTATTTT. This gives the protein CASSPMAGGATDTQYF. This chain uses TRBV11-1 with TRBJ2-3, with 9 nucleotides matching TRBD2. CDR1 and CDR2 (germline): SGHAT, FQDESV (reference sequence). The CDR3 totals 16 residues. The V segment lost 5 bases and the J segment 2 bases; nucleotides outside the gene matches: 8.